A selection of T cell receptor beta chains follows, all from one sample in a study of graft-versus-host responses after intestinal transplantation. Some clones are missing from TCRdb's copy, which holds only in-frame ones; the method was immunoSEQ multiplex PCR. The sample consists of some 85,000 clones, about 90% of them appearing once. These TCRs' antigens remain unknown. Sequenced here: unstimulated CD8+ T cells sorted from spleen or lymph node cells, sampled before transplant. The receptors were sampled from a human donor who was the organ donor for an intestinal transplant. Each CDR3 is given with its conserved first and last residue. A D gene is named only where the DNA matches it firmly. Size tells how often a clone was seen (once, few, many) or the class of an expanded clone, and some rows leave it out.

v_call	j_call	clone_size	d_call	cdr3_aa	cdr3_nt
TRBV7-9	TRBJ1-2	once	-	CASTNRPTGLYGYTF	TGTGCCAGCACCAATAGACCCACAGGGCTCTATGGCTACACCTTC
TRBV7-3	TRBJ2-3	-	TRBD2	CASSSSGGAGDTQYF	TGTGCCAGCAGCTCCAGCGGGGGGGCGGGGGATACGCAGTATTTT
TRBV13	TRBJ2-7	-	-	CASSRQYEQYF	TGTGCCAGCAGCCGACAGTACGAGCAGTACTTC
TRBV4-3	TRBJ2-3	-	TRBD2	CASSPTSGEGDTQYF	TGCGCCAGCAGCCCCACGAGCGGGGAAGGAGATACGCAGTATTTT
TRBV14	TRBJ2-7	once	TRBD1	CASSQPGQGIYEQYF	TGTGCCAGCAGCCAACCGGGACAGGGAATCTACGAGCAGTACTTC
TRBV12-5	TRBJ2-3	-	-	CASGPGNTDTQYF	TGTGCTAGTGGCCCGGGTAACACAGATACGCAGTATTTT
TRBV6-1	TRBJ2-2	-	-	CASSEVGGDTGELFF	TGTGCCAGCAGTGAAGTAGGAGGGGATACCGGGGAGCTGTTTTTT
TRBV29-1	TRBJ2-5	-	TRBD1	CSVARGRKTQYF	TGCAGCGTTGCCAGGGGGCGTAAGACCCAGTACTTC
TRBV11-2	TRBJ2-3	-	-	CASSHRQTATDTQYF	TGTGCCAGCAGCCACAGACAGACGGCCACAGATACGCAGTATTTT
TRBV13	TRBJ1-2	-	-	CASSPNADIYGYTF	TGTGCCAGCAGCCCAAACGCGGATATTTATGGCTACACCTTC
TRBV7-9	TRBJ1-1	-	-	CASSLQGSTEAFF	TGTGCCAGCAGCCTACAGGGATCAACTGAAGCTTTCTTT
TRBV7-9	TRBJ2-1	-	-	CASSDPGLPSHYEQFF	TGTGCCAGCAGCGATCCGGGACTTCCGAGTCATTATGAGCAGTTCTTC
TRBV6-1	TRBJ2-7	-	-	CARGKQAYEQYF	TGTGCCAGGGGCAAACAGGCTTACGAGCAGTACTTC
TRBV4-1	TRBJ1-5	-	TRBD1	CAGSQLDRANQPQHF	TGCGCCGGCAGCCAACTAGACAGGGCCAATCAGCCCCAGCATTTT
TRBV7-9	TRBJ2-3	once	-	CASSPVTGGFRTDTQYF	TGTGCCAGCAGCCCAGTCACGGGGGGCTTTAGGACAGATACGCAGTATTTT
TRBV6-5	TRBJ2-1	-	-	CASSYLGPSSYNEQFF	TGTGCCAGCAGTTACCTGGGCCCCAGCTCCTACAATGAGCAGTTCTTC
TRBV9	TRBJ2-5	-	-	CASSPRGSRETQYF	TGTGCCAGCAGCCCAAGAGGGTCTCGGGAGACCCAGTACTTC
TRBV7-3	TRBJ2-1	-	-	CASREGANEQFF	TGTGCCAGCAGGGAGGGGGCCAATGAGCAGTTCTTC